The entry below describes one TCR beta chain. The data are from a study of blood T cell repertoires in COVID-19. Turning to the study itself: Collection of acute and convalescent COVID-19 samples took place in the United States, Italy and Spain. Sources were T cells, B-cell-depleted T cells, or PBMCs; the material itself was cDNA or gDNA.

The V end lost 6 bases, the J end lost 4 bases, and 16 bases lay between the germline ends. From germline, CDR1 is MNHEY and CDR2 SMNVEV (reference sequence). The CDR3 runs to 14 residues. Per the original methods: Amplified reference gene primers provided the basis for estimating nucleated cell counts. Only in-frame clones appear in the TCRdb table, and some are missing; sequencing was by immunoSEQ multiplex PCR. V, J and clone size derive from that table, while D and trimming were established from the DNA sequence. The table has about 43,000 clones, over 75% seen once. The V call is TRBV27, the J call TRBJ2-7, with D perhaps TRBD2 (6 bases). Sequencing input: peripheral blood. The clonotype comes from a woman aged 55 to 70 with acute or convalescent COVID-19. The CDR3 region has the DNA TGTGCCAGCAGCCCCGTAGGGGAGGTTTACGAGCAGTACTTC. Translated, it gives CASSPVGEVYEQYF.